This T cell receptor (beta chain) appears in the sequencing data of a study of blood T cell repertoires in COVID-19. For the study at large: There were acute and convalescent COVID-19 samples, and they came from the United States, Italy and Spain. The cDNA or gDNA used as material had been derived from T cells, B-cell-depleted T cells, or PBMCs.

Method: immunoSEQ multiplex PCR; TCRdb's copy keeps in-frame clones and lacks some. Of 150,000 to 200,000 clones detected, about 80% appear once; the ten largest clones hold 3% to 3.5%. V dropped 2 bases and J dropped 4; count of bases not matched to a gene: 6. This CDR3 has 16 amino acids. The germline gives CDR1 MNHEY, CDR2 SVGAGI. Participants, 18 to 89 years old, spanned about 26 US areas. Clinical histories supplied by participants themselves formed the basis of cohort assignment. V and J are TRBV6-5 and TRBJ2-2; TRBD2 aligns across 8 bases. This receptor was identified in a woman aged 55-70 years who had recovered from COVID-19. Sequencing was done on a sample of PBMCs or T cells enriched from blood (not recorded which). CDR3 sequence: CASSYTGGGPTGELFF. The CDR3 coding sequence is TGTGCCAGCAGTTACACGGGGGGGGGCCCCACCGGGGAGCTGTTTTTT.